Presented here are 28 T cell receptor beta chains from one specimen sequenced in a study of shared clonotypes between healthy human individuals. The protocol was immunoSEQ multiplex PCR, while the TCRdb copy is restricted to in-frame clones and leaves out a portion. The sample holds about 1.5 million clones, roughly 96% seen once. Sequenced input: naive CD4+ T cells sorted from blood. As for subset: CD45RA+ positively selected. The receptors here all came from a man under 40 in good health.

This sequence joins TRBV4-1 and TRBJ1-4; D is ambiguous. The CDR3 sequence is 13 residues long. The ends were cut back, 4 bases at V and 5 bases at J, with 8 bases in the middle. The germline gives CDR1 MGHRA, CDR2 YSYEKL. CDR3 in amino acids: CASSLSLNEKLFF. The CDR3 DNA sequence: TGCGCCAGCAGCCTCAGCCTCAATGAAAAACTGTTTTTT.

The rearrangement uses TRBV6-5 and TRBJ2-7; 7 nucleotides line up with TRBD2. The CDR3 length is 15 residues. Germline V gene lookup returns CDR1 MNHEY and CDR2 SVGAGI. V lost 0 bases, J lost 3 bases, and 5 bases stayed unmatched. Here the CDR3 DNA reads TGTGCCAGCAGTTACTCGAAACTAGCGAACTACGAGCAGTACTTC. Residues: CASSYSKLANYEQYF.

The sample holds one count of this clone. The sample carries other DNA sequences with the same CDR3. The rearrangement links TRBV5-4 to TRBJ2-3, with D unresolved. Looked up from germline, CDR1 is SGHNT and CDR2 is YYREEE (reference sequence). Trimming shortened V by 1 base and J by 1 base, and 4 bases separated the two germline ends. This CDR3 region has 13 residues. CDR3 region: CASSLPRTDTQYF. CDR3 DNA sequence: TGTGCCAGCAGCTTGCCCCGCACAGATACGCAGTATTTT.

Points on this clone: Other DNA sequences in the same sample also yield this CDR3. The J gene is TRBJ1-2, the V gene TRBV28; unclear D gene. This CDR3 is 12 amino acids long. Germline CDR1 is MDHEN and CDR2 is SYDVKM. V shed 2 bases and J shed 4 bases, with 5 bases lying between them. CDR3 sequence: CASSLRGYGYTF. The CDR3 region has the DNA TGTGCCAGCAGTTTACGCGGCTATGGCTACACCTTC.

The J gene is TRBJ1-5, the V gene TRBV19; 8 bases map to TRBD1. This CDR3 is 14 amino acids long. CDR1 LNHDA and CDR2 SQIVND come from the germline V gene (reference sequence). J was trimmed by 7 bases and V by 5 bases; bases with no gene match: 7. This CDR3 reads CASSVGQAIQPQHF. CDR3 DNA: TGTGCCAGTAGTGTGGGACAGGCCATCCAGCCCCAGCATTTT.

The chain carries TRBV25-1 and TRBJ1-1; D not certain. Germline V gene lookup returns CDR1 MGHDK and CDR2 SYGVNS. The CDR3 is 14 amino acids. Trimming removed 1 base at V and 2 bases at J, with 8 bases between. This CDR3 reads CASSELTDNTEAFF. The DNA of the CDR3 is TGTGCCAGCAGTGAATTAACAGATAACACTGAAGCTTTCTTT. Filled out from reference TRBV25-1 and TRBJ1-1, the complete variable domain reads EADIYQTPRYLVIGTGKKITLECSQTMGHDKMYWYQQDPGMELHLIHYSYGVNSTEKGDLSSESTVSRIRTEHFPLTLESARPSHTSQYLCASSELTDNTEAFFGQGTRLTVV.

The chain combines TRBV11-2 with TRBJ2-1; 10 bases fit TRBD1. CDR1 SGHAT and CDR2 FQNNGV come from the germline V gene. After removal of 2 bases from V and 5 bases from J, the junction contained 3 bases not matched to a gene. The CDR3 contains 15 residues. The CDR3: CASSLSGQGNNEQFF. The CDR3 bases are TGTGCCAGCAGCTTATCGGGACAGGGGAACAATGAGCAGTTCTTC. Variable domain in full (rest from reference TRBV11-2 and TRBJ2-1): EAGVAQSPRYKIIEKRQSVAFWCNPISGHATLYWYQQILGQGPKLLIQFQNNGVVDDSQLPKDRFSAERLKGVDSTLKIQPAKLEDSAVYLCASSLSGQGNNEQFFGPGTRLTVL.

This sequence joins TRBV11-2 and TRBJ2-7; TRBD2 aligns across 13 bases. Germline CDR1 SGHAT, CDR2 FQNNGV. There are 15 residues in the CDR3. V lost 7 bases, J lost 4 bases, and 7 bases stayed unmatched. CDR3 region: CASTWTSGSGYEQYF. For the CDR3, the DNA is TGTGCCAGCACCTGGACTAGCGGGAGTGGATACGAGCAGTACTTC.

This clone was seen only a few times. The junction and the germline gene differ at one end; a read error may be behind it. This rearrangement joins TRBV5-1 to TRBJ1-1; unclear D gene. CDR3 length: 13 residues. From germline, CDR1 is SGHRS and CDR2 YFSETQ. The CDR3 region is CASNDDMNTEAFF. CDR3 DNA sequence: TGCGCGAGCAATGACGACATGAACACTGAAGCTTTCTTT.

The genes are TRBV11-2 and TRBJ2-4; the match to TRBD2 covers 7 bases. The CDR3 totals 16 residues. With 5 bases clipped from V and 2 bases from J, the junction kept 9 bases outside the gene matches. Germline V lookup: CDR1 SGHAT, CDR2 FQNNGV. The CDR3 spells CASSARLAAPKNIQYF. CDR3 in DNA: TGTGCCAGCAGCGCCCGACTAGCAGCTCCCAAAAACATTCAGTACTTC.

Regarding this clone: Other DNA sequences in the sample encode the same CDR3. This chain connects TRBV10-3 to TRBJ1-1, with D possibly matching TRBD1 (5 bases). The germline V and J ends were trimmed by 2 bases and 1 base, with 8 bases remaining between them. Germline CDR1 reads ENHRY; CDR2 reads SYGVKD. The CDR3 loop spans 14 amino acids. The DNA for the CDR3 is TGTGCCATCAGTGAGCCCACAGGGAACACTGAAGCTTTCTTT. This translates into CAISEPTGNTEAFF.

The table lists this clone with a few counts. The gene calls are TRBV19 and TRBJ2-2; no clear D. The germline V gene encodes CDR1 LNHDA and CDR2 SQIVND (reference sequence). The CDR3 has 14 residues. The V end lost 2 bases, the J end lost 5 bases, and 9 bases lay between the germline ends. The CDR3 loop reads CASSIRVGTGELFF. The CDR3 DNA follows: TGTGCCAGTAGTATAAGGGTTGGGACCGGGGAGCTGTTTTTT.

The V and J genes are TRBV5-8 and TRBJ2-2; D gene unclear. Trimming shortened V by 4 bases and J by 6 bases, and 10 bases separated the two germline ends. This CDR3 spans 13 amino acids. CDR1 and CDR2 from the germline V gene are SGHTS and YDEGEE. The CDR3 DNA is TGTGCCAGCAGCGAGATATGGGCCGGGGAGCTGTTTTTT. Amino acids: CASSEIWAGELFF.

The rearrangement uses TRBV5-1 and TRBJ2-1; 13 nucleotides align to TRBD2. CDR1 and CDR2 from the germline V gene are SGHRS and YFSETQ. The CDR3 contains 15 residues. The J segment lost 7 bases and the V segment lost 7 bases, leaving 8 bases of the junction unmatched. The DNA of the CDR3 is TGCGCCAGCTTTAGGACTAGCGGGAGTCTGAATGAGCAGTTCTTC. Residues: CASFRTSGSLNEQFF.

On this clone: This sample includes further DNA sequences coding for the same CDR3. The chain has TRBV28 and TRBJ2-3; D might be TRBD2 (6 bases). This CDR3 is 13 amino acids long. Trimming removed 8 bases from V and 1 base from J, with 10 bases in between. Germline loops: CDR1 MDHEN, CDR2 SYDVKM. CDR3 nucleotide sequence: TGTGCCAGCGGATTAGCGGGCACAGATACGCAGTATTTT. Protein: CASGLAGTDTQYF.

On this clone: Additional DNA sequences in this sample encode the identical CDR3. The chain is built from TRBV7-6 and TRBJ2-3; D is undetermined. The CDR3 extends over 11 amino acids. Between the trimmed V and J ends, which lost 4 bases and 2 bases, there was a span of 1 base. Looked up from germline, CDR1 is SGHVS and CDR2 is FNYEAQ. The DNA of the CDR3 is TGTGCCAGCAGCTCCACAGATACGCAGTATTTT. Its translation: CASSSTDTQYF.

This rearrangement joins TRBV18 to TRBJ1-3, with 7 bases identical to TRBD1. Germline-derived CDR1 and CDR2 are KGHSH and LQKENI. V shed 3 bases and J 0 bases; nucleotides not matched to a gene: 17. The CDR3 covers 20 residues. CDR3 bases: TGTGCCAGCTCACCGCTTCCCCGGGACAGCCTTCTCCTCTCTGGAAACACCATATATTTT. It encodes CASSPLPRDSLLLSGNTIYF.

The CDR3 spells CASSYTGGLAEAFF. The CDR3 nucleotides are TGTGCCAGCAGTTACACGGGGGGCTTGGCTGAAGCTTTCTTT. The chain employs TRBV6-5 and TRBJ1-1, with a possible D match to TRBD1 (6 bases). Germline assignment: CDR1 MNHEY and CDR2 SVGAGI. V lost 2 bases, J lost 6 bases, and 13 bases lay in between. The CDR3 consists of 14 residues.

The rearrangement joins TRBV10-2 to TRBJ2-1; D call uncertain. The CDR3 is 15 amino acids. V gave up 3 bases and J gave up 6 bases, with 15 bases separating them. Germline V CDR1 and CDR2: WSHSY, SAAADI. CDR3 loop: CASSDEVASANEQFF. The CDR3 coding sequence is TGCGCCAGCAGTGACGAGGTGGCCTCTGCCAATGAGCAGTTCTTC.

This clone has a single count. CDR3 in amino acids: CASSENPDGYTF. The CDR3 coding sequence is TGTGCCAGCAGTGAAAACCCCGATGGCTACACCTTC. The V gene is TRBV6-1, the J gene TRBJ1-2, with D unresolved. Trimming stripped 2 bases from V and 6 bases from J, with 7 bases between. This CDR3 contains 12 residues. From germline, CDR1 is MNHNS and CDR2 SASEGT.

This clone appeared a single time. The genes are TRBV28 and TRBJ2-5, with TRBD1 matching over 9 bases. Trimming at V came to 7 bases and at J to 2 bases, leaving 8 bases not matched to a gene. CDR1 and CDR2 (germline): MDHEN, SYDVKM. The CDR3 is 15 residues long. CDR3 sequence (DNA): TGTGCCAGCAAGGGGACAGGGATTGTTCAAGAGACCCAGTACTTC. This codes for CASKGTGIVQETQYF.

The genes are TRBV5-6 and TRBJ2-2; 7 positions agree with TRBD1. V shed 0 bases and J 2 bases; nucleotides not matched to a gene: 4. CDR3 length: 16 residues. Germline CDR1 SGHDT, CDR2 YYEEEE. CDR3 sequence (DNA): TGTGCCAGCAGCTTGGACAGGGGCTTCAACACCGGGGAGCTGTTTTTT. The encoded protein is CASSLDRGFNTGELFF.

The chain carries TRBV15 and TRBJ2-1, with D unresolved. CDR1 is LNHNV, CDR2 YYDKDF, per germline (reference sequence). V lost 5 bases to trimming and J lost 4 bases, with 18 bases between them. This CDR3 has 16 amino acids. CDR3 DNA: TGTGCCACCAGCGCCCGAGGTCCCATTTCATACAATGAGCAGTTCTTC. It yields the protein CATSARGPISYNEQFF.

V and J are TRBV5-1 and TRBJ2-5, with 9 bases fitting TRBD1. V shed 3 bases, J shed 5 bases, and the junction held 11 bases outside the gene matches. The CDR3 covers 16 residues. Germline V gene lookup returns CDR1 SGHRS and CDR2 YFSETQ. CDR3 DNA sequence: TGCGCCAGCAGCTCGAGACCCGGGACAGGGAGGGAGACCCAGTACTTC. Protein sequence: CASSSRPGTGRETQYF. Full variable domain (missing parts from reference TRBV5-1 and TRBJ2-5): KAGVTQTPRYLIKTRGQQVTLSCSPISGHRSVSWYQQTPGQGLQFLFEYFSETQRNKGNFPGRFSGRQFSNSRSEMNVSTLELGDSALYLCASSSRPGTGRETQYFGPGTRLLVL.

This sequence joins TRBV5-8 and TRBJ1-5; D not resolved. CDR3 length equals 14 residues. V dropped 2 bases and J dropped 5 bases, with 11 bases sitting between them. Germline-derived CDR1 and CDR2 are SGHTS and YDEGEE. DNA for the CDR3: TGTGCCAGCAGCTTTGGTACAGCAGATCAGCCCCAGCATTTT. Protein sequence: CASSFGTADQPQHF.

This rearrangement joins TRBV28 to TRBJ1-1; D gene unclear. The CDR3 extends over 14 amino acids. Germline V gene lookup returns CDR1 MDHEN and CDR2 SYDVKM. Trimming shortened V by 3 bases and J by 0 bases, and 8 bases separated the two germline ends. CDR3 protein: CASSFDGLNTEAFF. CDR3 DNA: TGTGCCAGCAGTTTCGACGGCCTGAACACTGAAGCTTTCTTT.

The chain links TRBV28 to TRBJ2-7, with 7 positions matching TRBD1. From germline, CDR1 is MDHEN and CDR2 SYDVKM. V was pared by 6 bases and J by 1 base, with 6 bases of the junction left unmatched. This CDR3 spans 14 amino acids. Written as DNA, the CDR3 is TGTGCCAGCAGCCAGACAGGGTGGTCCTACGAGCAGTACTTC. Amino acids: CASSQTGWSYEQYF.

This clone was picked up one time. This rearrangement joins TRBV27 to TRBJ2-1; TRBD1 matches at 8 bases. This CDR3 is 13 amino acids long. V shed 8 bases and J 4 bases; nucleotides not matched to a gene: 4. Germline CDR1 and CDR2: MNHEY and SMNVEV (reference sequence). Written as DNA, the CDR3 is TGTGCCAGCGGGACAGGATCTTACAATGAGCAGTTCTTC. Translating it yields CASGTGSYNEQFF.